The 22 T cell receptor beta chains below all came from one sample that was sequenced in a study of T cell responses to AZD1222 COVID-19 vaccine. TCRdb's copy holds only in-frame clones and misses some; the assay was immunoSEQ multiplex PCR. The sample contains 26,000 or so clones, around 87% of which appear only once. The sequences come from peripheral blood, collected 28 days after the second AZD1222 dose. The source is an adult who received the AZD1222 COVID-19 vaccine.

CDR3 loop: CASSYPGGTGELFF. The CDR3 nucleotides are TGTGCCAGCAGCTATCCGGGGGGGACCGGGGAGCTGTTTTTT. The rearrangement links TRBV11-2 to TRBJ2-2; 8 nucleotides align to TRBD2. V was pared by 4 bases and J by 5 bases, with 3 bases of the junction left unmatched. Germline assignment: CDR1 SGHAT and CDR2 FQNNGV. The length of the CDR3 is 14 residues.

The chain is built from TRBV24-1 and TRBJ1-2; D not certain. V lost 4 bases to trimming and J lost 2 bases, with 10 bases between them. This CDR3 has 14 amino acids. Germline V gene lookup returns CDR1 KGHDR and CDR2 SFDVKD. CDR3 sequence: CATSELTLNYGYTF. CDR3 nucleotide sequence: TGTGCCACCAGTGAATTGACACTCAACTATGGCTACACCTTC.

The genes are TRBV28 and TRBJ2-7; D not resolved. Trimming removed 8 bases from V and 4 bases from J, with 6 bases in between. This CDR3 is 10 amino acids long. Germline-derived CDR1 and CDR2 are MDHEN and SYDVKM. CDR3: CASGNYEQYF. In DNA form, the CDR3 reads TGTGCCAGCGGAAATTACGAGCAGTACTTC.

The V call is TRBV21-1, the J call TRBJ1-5; the table's D gene call, TRBD1, was not cross checked with the DNA. TRBV21-1 is given as a pseudogene. This CDR3 is built from 16 residues. As DNA, the CDR3 is TGTGCCAGCAGCAAAGAGAAGGGACAGAATAATCAGCCCCAGCATTTT. Protein sequence: CASSKEKGQNNQPQHF.

The chain combines TRBV19 with TRBJ2-5, with D perhaps assigned TRBD1 or TRBD2 (7 bases each). CDR1 and CDR2 from the germline V gene are LNHDA and SQIVND (reference sequence). The CDR3 is 15 residues long. The V gene lost 7 bases and the J gene lost 5 bases, with 20 bases spanning the gap. The CDR3 bases are TGTGCCAGTACCGCCTCGGGCAGGGGGGGGGAGACCCAGTACTTC. Translating it yields CASTASGRGGETQYF.

This sequence joins TRBV5-1 and TRBJ2-1; 12 bases match TRBD2. Trimming at V came to 3 bases and at J to 2 bases, leaving 6 bases not matched to a gene. This CDR3 region has 17 residues. CDR1 and CDR2 from the germline V gene are SGHRS and YFSETQ. CDR3 sequence: CASSSSTSGSAYNEQFF. The DNA for the CDR3 is TGCGCCAGCAGCTCCTCGACTAGCGGGAGTGCCTACAATGAGCAGTTCTTC.

The chain recombines TRBV7-2 with TRBJ2-3, with 12 bases that match TRBD2. This CDR3 has 16 amino acids. Germline loops: CDR1 SGHTA, CDR2 FQGNSA. V lost 3 bases to trimming and J lost 3 bases; unmatched junction nucleotides: 4. DNA for the CDR3: TGTGCCAGCAGCTTCCCTAGCGGGAGGGGGACAGATACGCAGTATTTT. As protein: CASSFPSGRGTDTQYF.

The V and J genes are TRBV11-3 and TRBJ1-4; D is ambiguous. The germline V and J ends were trimmed by 4 bases and 8 bases, with 8 bases remaining between them. This CDR3 spans 12 amino acids. Germline CDR1 reads SGHNT; CDR2 reads YENEEA. As DNA, the CDR3 is TGTGCCAGCAGCTCGAATGGCGAAAAACTGTTTTTT. Protein product: CASSSNGEKLFF.

V gene TRBV10-1 combines with J gene TRBJ2-7, with D tentatively TRBD2 (5 bases). Germline CDR1 and CDR2: WNHNN and SYGVQD (reference sequence). Trimming took 6 bases from V and 2 from J, leaving 11 bases between them. This CDR3 comprises 13 residues. The CDR3 here is CASSEGLPYEQYF. In DNA, the CDR3 is TGCGCCAGCAGCGAGGGTCTGCCCTACGAGCAGTACTTC.

The chain has TRBV19 and TRBJ2-5; no definite D call. V lost 9 bases and J 6 bases, leaving 11 bases between the germline ends. This CDR3 has 11 residues. CDR1 is LNHDA and CDR2 is SQIVND in the germline V gene (reference sequence). CDR3 amino acids: CARTLMKTQYF. The CDR3 DNA sequence: TGTGCCAGGACGCTTATGAAGACCCAGTACTTC. The entire variable domain, with the rest obtained from reference TRBV19 and TRBJ2-5, is as follows: DGGITQSPKYLFRKEGQNVTLSCEQNLNHDAMYWYRQDPGQGLRLIYYSQIVNDFQKGDIAEGYSVSREKKESFPLTVTSAQKNPTAFYLCARTLMKTQYFGPGTRLLVL.

CDR3 region: CASSQEVRRNTEAFF. CDR3 sequence (DNA): TGCGCCAGCAGCCAAGAGGTCCGTCGTAACACTGAAGCTTTCTTT. This chain links TRBV4-3 with TRBJ1-1, with no clear D. This CDR3 spans 15 amino acids. V lost 0 bases and J lost 2, with 10 bases in between. The germline V gene has CDR1 LGHNA and CDR2 YSLEER.

V gene TRBV28 combines with J gene TRBJ1-4; the match to TRBD1 covers 7 bases. The V and J ends lost 3 bases and 4 bases, in that order; junction bases with no gene match: 5. The CDR3 length is 15 residues. Germline-derived CDR1 and CDR2 are MDHEN and SYDVKM. CDR3 coding DNA: TGTGCCAGCAGTTTCTCCGGGACAGTTAATGAAAAACTGTTTTTT. Translated, it gives CASSFSGTVNEKLFF.

This sequence joins TRBV2 and TRBJ2-1; no definite D call. Germline V gives CDR1 SNHLY, CDR2 FYNNEI. The CDR3 totals 13 residues. Trimming left V 4 bases short and J 7 bases short, with 11 bases between. Here the CDR3 DNA reads TGTGCCAGCAGTGGGGATCTAGAGAATGAGCAGTTCTTC. Amino acid sequence: CASSGDLENEQFF.

The chain joins TRBV2 to TRBJ1-5; 11 nucleotides line up with TRBD1. The V gene end was trimmed by 5 bases and the J gene end by 5 bases; junction bases not matched to a gene: 2. CDR3 length: 14 amino acids. The germline V gene encodes CDR1 SNHLY and CDR2 FYNNEI. CDR3 sequence (DNA): TGTGCCAGCAGTCAGGGACAGGGGGATCAGCCCCAGCATTTT. This gives the protein CASSQGQGDQPQHF.

The chain recombines TRBV28 with TRBJ2-7; 12 bases map to TRBD2. The trim removed 4 bases at V and 2 bases at J, leaving 9 bases unmatched. This CDR3 is 17 amino acids long. CDR1 and CDR2 (germline): MDHEN, SYDVKM. The CDR3 is CASSSRTSGKSAYEQYF. CDR3 bases: TGTGCCAGCAGTTCCCGGACTAGCGGGAAGAGTGCCTACGAGCAGTACTTC.

This sequence joins TRBV18 and TRBJ2-1; 10 nucleotides align to TRBD2. Germline V lookup: CDR1 KGHSH, CDR2 LQKENI. Trimming at V came to 3 bases and at J to 10 bases, leaving 9 bases not matched to a gene. The CDR3 is 15 residues long. CDR3 sequence (DNA): TGTGCCAGCTCACCCGGGACTAGCGACGGAGGGGAGCAGTTCTTC. Translating it yields CASSPGTSDGGEQFF.

V usage is TRBV2 and J usage is TRBJ2-7; D is possibly TRBD1 or TRBD2 (5 bases each). The CDR3 runs 16 residues. The V end was cut by 0 bases, the J end by 5 bases, with 17 bases between. CDR1 and CDR2 from the germline V gene are SNHLY and FYNNEI. CDR3 in amino acids: CASSEALGTGINEQYF. CDR3 in DNA: TGTGCCAGCAGTGAAGCGTTGGGGACGGGGATAAACGAGCAGTACTTC.

V and J are TRBV29-1 and TRBJ2-7, with 14 bases lining up with TRBD2. The CDR3 loop spans 16 amino acids. With 8 bases clipped from V and 3 bases from J, the junction kept 12 bases outside the gene matches. Germline lookup yields CDR1 SQVTM and CDR2 ANQGSEA. CDR3 protein: CSQKTSGRATIYEQYF. CDR3 sequence (DNA): TGCAGCCAAAAGACTAGCGGGAGGGCCACTATCTACGAGCAGTACTTC.

The chain is built from TRBV9 and TRBJ2-6; D is unresolved. CDR3 length: 16 residues. Germline V lookup: CDR1 SGDLS, CDR2 YYNGEE. Trimming removed 0 bases at V and 0 bases at J, with 7 bases between. CDR3 amino acids: CASSVARSSGANVLTF. The CDR3 bases are TGTGCCAGCAGCGTAGCCAGAAGCTCTGGGGCCAACGTCCTGACTTTC.

This clone appeared a few times. J is TRBJ1-6 and V is TRBV7-9; 9 nucleotides line up with TRBD1. The CDR3 consists of 16 residues. V was clipped by 5 bases and J by 8 bases; unmatched bases: 10. The V gene's germline CDR1 is SEHNR and CDR2 FQNEAQ (reference sequence). CDR3 in DNA: TGTGCCAGCAGCGCCCCCCGGGACAGGGTTGATTCACCCCTCCACTTT. This codes for CASSAPRDRVDSPLHF.

The V gene is TRBV5-1, the J gene TRBJ2-5; no firm D call. The CDR3 covers 13 residues. Trimming took 0 bases from V and 5 from J, leaving 8 bases between them. Germline-derived CDR1 and CDR2 are SGHRS and YFSETQ. The CDR3, as DNA: TGCGCCAGCAGCTTGGGGCCGGGCGAGACCCAGTACTTC. Protein: CASSLGPGETQYF.

The rearrangement joins TRBV28 to TRBJ1-3; TRBD1 matches 10 bases. V trimming: 4 bases; J trimming: 1 base; junction bases outside the gene matches: 4. The CDR3 is 16 amino acids. CDR1 and CDR2 from the germline V gene are MDHEN and SYDVKM. CDR3 bases: TGTGCCAGCAGTTCCCGACAGGGGGCTTCTGGAAACACCATATATTTT. This codes for CASSSRQGASGNTIYF.